This record concerns one T cell receptor (beta chain) sequence. The antigen remains unidentified. Treatment described: some 20 received Ad26.COV2.S at low or high dose, single or two shots; about 5 received placebo; per-sample allocation not given. Collection of samples fell on day 63 after the first vaccine or placebo injection. What was given as vaccine was an Ad26 vector encoding Wuhan-strain SARS-CoV-2 spike. These data are taken from a study of Ad26.COV2.S vaccination and SARS-CoV-2 variants. As for the study in general: Within the COV1001 Ad26.COV2.S trial arm, the donor was enrolled. Administration of Ad26.COV2.S was intramuscular, either once or twice 56 days apart.

CDR1 is MNHEY and CDR2 is SVGAGI in the germline V gene. The V gene end was trimmed by 7 bases and the J gene end by 1 base; junction bases not matched to a gene: 7. The CDR3 totals 14 residues. Only in-frame clones appear in the TCRdb table, and some are missing; sequencing was by immunoSEQ multiplex PCR. This sample has some 450,000 clones; about 90% occur once, and the top ten carry approximately 4.5%. Broader study findings: Breadth and depth estimates from TCRs may understate total T cell responses.

The source was peripheral blood, collected in a trial of Ad26.COV2.S vaccine versus placebo. The receptor was isolated from a person aged 18 to 65 who received the Ad26.COV2.S COVID-19 vaccine or a placebo. The rearrangement joins TRBV6-5 to TRBJ2-7; 7 nucleotides match TRBD1. In DNA, the CDR3 is TGTGCCAGCACCTCCTACAGGGGATCCTACGAGCAGTACTTC. Amino acids: CASTSYRGSYEQYF.